This T cell receptor (beta chain) was observed in a study of CD8+CD57+ T cells in acquired aplastic anemia. The study, taken as a whole, reports: For CD8+ Simpson's diversity, patients and controls showed no significant difference.

All sequencing subjects had displayed CD8+CD57+ cell expansion on flow cytometry. This clonotype was picked up many times. Its target is not known. The TCR beta profiling, which covered VDJ combination and CDR3 sequence, was carried out using genomic DNA as the template. Using its own MiXCR run on the reads, TCRdb lists one record per CDR3 protein. The sample has 270,000 or so distinct CDR3 sequences; less than 85% are singletons. From germline, CDR1 is SGHVS and CDR2 FQNEAQ. Trimming at V came to 8 bases and at J to 5 bases, leaving 7 bases not matched to a gene. This CDR3 contains 13 residues. Sample: sorted CD4+, CD8+, or CD8+CD57+ T cells (not recorded which) from PBMCs. This chain links TRBV7-8 with TRBJ2-3; TRBD1 aligns across 7 bases. This TCR derives from a human donor with aplastic anemia. The CDR3 sequence is CASGVGGRDTQYF. In DNA, the CDR3 is TGTGCCAGCGGGGTAGGGGGCAGAGATACGCAGTATTTT.